This entry lists 6 T cell receptor beta chains sequenced from one sample in a study of cytomegalovirus exposure and HLA in healthy donors. TCRdb keeps only in-frame clones here, not all; method: immunoSEQ multiplex PCR. The table has around 250,000 clones, 90% seen once. The sequenced sample was PBMCs. These receptors came from a woman between 18 and 30 years old in good health and CMV-seronegative.

The J gene is TRBJ1-1, the V gene TRBV9; weak D call: TRBD1 (6 bases). CDR1 SGDLS and CDR2 YYNGEE come from the germline V gene. V dropped 7 bases and J dropped 4 bases, with 17 bases sitting between them. This CDR3 spans 14 amino acids. The DNA for the CDR3 is TGTGCCAGCCAGGTGGATGGGGGCAGCACTGAAGCTTTCTTT. As protein: CASQVDGGSTEAFF.

This clone has a handful of counts. This sequence joins TRBV7-2 and TRBJ1-2, with D possibly TRBD1 on 6 matching bases. Germline V gene sequence: CDR1 SGHTA, CDR2 FQGNSA. V was shortened by 5 bases and J by 7 bases, with 17 bases between the two germline ends. CDR3 size: 14 residues. Written as DNA, the CDR3 is TGTGCCAGCAGCCCCGGGGGGCAACATCGTGGCTACACCTTC. This gives the protein CASSPGGQHRGYTF.

The CDR3, as DNA: TGTGCCAGCTCACGACTACGACAGGGGGCCCCTCTCCATACCTACAATGAGCAGTTCTTC. Its protein product is CASSRLRQGAPLHTYNEQFF. The genes are TRBV18 and TRBJ2-1; 10 nucleotides agree with TRBD1. V was clipped by 4 bases and J by 2 bases; unmatched bases: 17. The CDR3 is 20 residues long. CDR1 and CDR2 from the germline V gene are KGHSH and LQKENI.

As concerns this clone: This CDR3 is also generated by other DNA sequences in the sample. This chain joins TRBV9 and TRBJ1-4; D is undetermined. Germline V gene sequence: CDR1 SGDLS, CDR2 YYNGEE. V shed 0 bases and J shed 5 bases, with 8 bases lying between them. The CDR3 is made up of 14 amino acids. Here the CDR3 reads CASSVAGGNEKLFF. The CDR3 nucleotides are TGTGCCAGCAGCGTAGCCGGAGGGAATGAAAAACTGTTTTTT.

The chain is built from TRBV19 and TRBJ1-4; the match to TRBD1 covers 7 bases. Germline V gene data show CDR1 as LNHDA and CDR2 as SQIVND (reference sequence). The CDR3 is made up of 16 amino acids. The trim removed 7 bases at V and 7 bases at J, leaving 15 bases unmatched. DNA for the CDR3: TGTGCCAGTACCACCCCCACTGACAGGGTCGGTGAAAAACTGTTTTTT. Its protein product is CASTTPTDRVGEKLFF.

Only a few counts were recorded for this clone. The chain is built from TRBV27 and TRBJ2-3; 9 bases map to TRBD2. CDR3 length: 20 residues. Germline V CDR1 and CDR2: MNHEY, SMNVEV (reference sequence). The V segment lost 4 bases and the J segment 1 base; nucleotides outside the gene matches: 18. The CDR3 nucleotides read TGTGCCAGCAGTTGGGGAGGGGGTTTTAGCGGGGGTCTGGGCACAGATACGCAGTATTTT. It translates to CASSWGGGFSGGLGTDTQYF.